The T cell receptor beta chain under discussion was sequenced for a study of blood T cells in healthy people across ages. On this clonotype itself: Its antigen is currently unknown.

Whenever a sample was processed, at least 7 million PBMCs were isolated. Per individual sample, total RNA of at least 5 micrograms was extracted. Next came a second PCR, run for about 6 to 12 cycles, which used a sample-barcoded 5' primer along with a J-beta primer mix. Each CDR3 protein gets one entry after TCRdb re-called the 5' RACE reads with MiXCR. The sample records about 560,000 distinct CDR3 sequences, about 25% being singletons. The CDR3 is 13 residues long. Germline-derived CDR1 and CDR2 are MNHEY and SVGAGI. The V and J ends lost 0 bases and 8 bases respectively, with 7 bases between them. Study-level results: Leaving the PBMCs unsorted stopped any conclusive comparison of naive versus antigen-experienced cells. Donors of long life had a larger count of naive CD4+ cells and greater diversity than aged donors.

The sample was also reused in another study, on T cells of mothers and their children.

This TCR came from a boy under 10 years old in good health. The material sequenced was blood. This rearrangement joins TRBV6-5 to TRBJ1-4; the D is unclear. DNA for the CDR3: TGTGCCAGCAGTTACTCCGAACGAGAAAAACTGTTTTTT. It is translated as CASSYSEREKLFF.